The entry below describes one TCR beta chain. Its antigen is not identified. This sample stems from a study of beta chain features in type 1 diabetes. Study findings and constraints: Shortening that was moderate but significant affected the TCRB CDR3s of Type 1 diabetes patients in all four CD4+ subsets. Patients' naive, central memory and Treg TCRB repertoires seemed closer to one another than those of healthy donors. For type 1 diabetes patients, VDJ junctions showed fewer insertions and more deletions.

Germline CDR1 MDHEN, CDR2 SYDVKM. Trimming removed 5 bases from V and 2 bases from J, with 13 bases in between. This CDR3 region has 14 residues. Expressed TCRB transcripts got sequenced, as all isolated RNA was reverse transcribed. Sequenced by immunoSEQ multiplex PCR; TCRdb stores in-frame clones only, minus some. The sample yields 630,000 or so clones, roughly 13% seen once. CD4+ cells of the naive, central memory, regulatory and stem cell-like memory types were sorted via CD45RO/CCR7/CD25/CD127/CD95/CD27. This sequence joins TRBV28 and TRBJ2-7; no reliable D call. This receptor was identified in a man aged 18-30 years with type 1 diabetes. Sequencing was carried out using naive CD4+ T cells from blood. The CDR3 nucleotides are TGTGCCAGCAGTCAGGCCCCTTCGCCCTACGAGCAGTACTTC. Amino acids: CASSQAPSPYEQYF.